The clone carrying this T cell receptor beta chain was detected only once. Antigen unknown. With 6 bases clipped from V and 9 bases from J, the junction kept 2 bases outside the gene matches. The CDR3 extends over 11 amino acids. These data belong to a study of T cell repertoires in cytomegalovirus infection. Study summary: Signatures in public TCR beta sequences pointed to both CMV infection and matching HLA type. Notes on the study in general: Clonotypes of TCR beta that were HLA-C-restricted and CMV-specific dominated the ex vivo response. CMV carriers with the relevant HLA were identified by cumulative public TCR beta family frequency.

TCRdb re-derived calls from the reads in MiXCR, one entry per CDR3 protein. This sample has about 680,000 distinct CDR3 sequences; less than 25% occur once, and the top ten carry approximately 8%. The sample consisted of CD8+ T cells from PBMCs. The chain links TRBV12-3 or TRBV12-4 to TRBJ2-1; 7 bases align to TRBD2. The TCR sequence derives from a human donor in good health (CMV status not recorded). Some clones in this sample may be carry-over from other donors' samples. The CDR3 DNA reads as TGTGCCAGCAGAGCGGGGTTTGAGCAGTTCTTC. It is translated as CASRAGFEQFF.